This entry lists 32 T cell receptor beta chains sequenced from one sample in a study of blood T cell repertoires in COVID-19. Sequencing used immunoSEQ multiplex PCR; TCRdb keeps in-frame clones, though not all of them. The profile shows some 250,000 clones, approximately 90% of them singletons. Specimen: PBMCs or T cells enriched from blood (not recorded which). The receptors shown here come from a man between 35 and 55 years old who had recovered from COVID-19.

This clone turned up a few times. The chain uses TRBV28 and TRBJ1-5, with 8 bases aligning to TRBD1. The CDR3 loop spans 14 amino acids. Germline V CDR1 and CDR2: MDHEN, SYDVKM. V lost 6 bases and J lost 6; bases outside the gene matches: 7. This CDR3 is CASRPDRGSQPQHF. In nucleotides, the CDR3 is TGTGCCAGCAGACCCGACAGGGGCAGTCAGCCCCAGCATTTT.

The chain carries TRBV4-1 and TRBJ2-3, with unresolved D. This CDR3 comprises 16 residues. Germline CDR1 and CDR2: MGHRA and YSYEKL. V shed 1 base and J shed 2 bases, with 13 bases lying between them. The CDR3 reads CASSQADAGDTDTQYF. CDR3 bases: TGCGCCAGCAGCCAAGCCGATGCTGGAGACACAGATACGCAGTATTTT.

The chain has TRBV4-1 and TRBJ2-7; 8 bases fit TRBD2. The CDR3 sequence is 15 residues long. CDR1 MGHRA and CDR2 YSYEKL come from the germline V gene. Unmatched junction bases numbered 3, after V lost 1 base and J lost 1 base. The CDR3 region has the DNA TGCGCCAGCAGCCAAGCTAGCGGGCAGTCCTACGAGCAGTACTTC. Translated, it gives CASSQASGQSYEQYF.

This rearrangement joins TRBV4-3 to TRBJ2-7, with 11 bases that match TRBD2. CDR1 LGHNA and CDR2 YSLEER come from the germline V gene. The CDR3 has 16 residues. V trimming: 2 bases; J trimming: 1 base; junction bases outside the gene matches: 4. CDR3 region: CASSQRLAGMSYEQYF. The CDR3 coding sequence is TGCGCCAGCAGCCAAAGACTAGCGGGGATGTCCTACGAGCAGTACTTC.

The rearrangement joins TRBV4-3 to TRBJ1-5, with 9 positions matching TRBD1. The CDR3 is made up of 15 amino acids. CDR1 is LGHNA, CDR2 YSLEER, per germline. V was pared by 1 base and J by 4 bases, with 2 bases of the junction left unmatched. In DNA form, the CDR3 reads TGCGCCAGCAGCCAAGGGACAGGGGAGAATCAGCCCCAGCATTTT. It is translated as CASSQGTGENQPQHF.

The rearrangement uses TRBV10-1 and TRBJ1-1; no clear D gene. The length of the CDR3 is 13 residues. The ends were cut back, 6 bases at V and 0 bases at J, with 8 bases in the middle. From germline, CDR1 is WNHNN and CDR2 SYGVQD (reference sequence). CDR3 coding DNA: TGCGCCAGCAGCATGAGAATGAACACTGAAGCTTTCTTT. It yields the protein CASSMRMNTEAFF.

This clone is a singleton in its sample. The V gene is TRBV9, the J gene TRBJ2-7; 8 bases align to TRBD2. The CDR3 has 15 residues. Unmatched junction bases numbered 5, after V lost 3 bases and J lost 0 bases. The germline V gene encodes CDR1 SGDLS and CDR2 YYNGEE. CDR3 sequence: CASSESGGSSYEQYF. The CDR3 nucleotides are TGTGCCAGCAGCGAGAGCGGGGGTAGCTCCTACGAGCAGTACTTC.

This sequence joins TRBV6-4 and TRBJ2-1; unclear D gene. The V end was cut by 0 bases, the J end by 6 bases, with 9 bases between. The CDR3 runs 14 residues. CDR1 and CDR2 (germline): MRHNA, SNTAGT. The CDR3 protein is CASSDSGGLNEQFF. DNA for the CDR3: TGTGCCAGCAGTGACTCAGGCGGCCTCAATGAGCAGTTCTTC.

This clone was counted once. The V gene is TRBV14, the J gene TRBJ2-4; 8 nucleotides agree with TRBD2. V gave up 2 bases and J gave up 11 bases; unmatched junction bases: 17. Germline V CDR1 and CDR2: SGHDN, FVKESK. The CDR3 has 17 amino acids. The CDR3 DNA follows: TGTGCCAGCAGCCAATTCCTTCTAGCGGGCCGGTCGGGGCTTCAGTACTTC. Its translation: CASSQFLLAGRSGLQYF.

The chain has TRBV27 and TRBJ1-1; 7 bases are shared with TRBD1. In germline, CDR1 is MNHEY, CDR2 SMNVEV (reference sequence). The CDR3 consists of 14 residues. V lost 6 bases to trimming and J lost 1 base; unmatched junction nucleotides: 5. CDR3 sequence: CASRDRVRNTEAFF. In DNA form, the CDR3 reads TGTGCCAGCAGAGACAGGGTTCGGAACACTGAAGCTTTCTTT.

In its sample, this clone was seen many times. The rearrangement joins TRBV28 to TRBJ2-5; 7 nucleotides line up with TRBD2. The germline gives CDR1 MDHEN, CDR2 SYDVKM. CDR3 length: 13 residues. In DNA, the CDR3 is TGTGCTCCCAAACTAGCGCACCAAGAGACCCAGTACTTC. The encoded protein is CAPKLAHQETQYF.

This clone was seen a single time. The chain employs TRBV5-1 and TRBJ1-4; D call uncertain. Germline CDR1 is SGHRS and CDR2 is YFSETQ. V lost 2 bases to trimming and J lost 3 bases, with 8 bases between them. This CDR3 is built from 14 residues. CDR3 sequence (DNA): TGCGCCAGCAGCTTAGAGGGTTCTAATGAAAAACTGTTTTTT. Translated: CASSLEGSNEKLFF.

This clone appeared a few times. This sequence joins TRBV24-1 and TRBJ2-5; the D gene is possibly TRBD2 (5 bases). This CDR3 comprises 15 residues. Germline assignment: CDR1 KGHDR and CDR2 SFDVKD. V shed 4 bases and J shed 2 bases, with 13 bases lying between them. The CDR3 region has the DNA TGTGCCACCAGTGACATCCGGGAAGTACAAGAGACCCAGTACTTC. It yields the protein CATSDIREVQETQYF.

The V gene is TRBV19, the J gene TRBJ2-7; TRBD2 matches at 7 bases. CDR3 size: 16 residues. J was trimmed by 0 bases and V by 6 bases; bases with no gene match: 11. Germline lookup yields CDR1 LNHDA and CDR2 SQIVND (reference sequence). The CDR3 DNA follows: TGTGCCAGTAGGGCGAGGGCTAGCGGCCCCTCCTACGAGCAGTACTTC. This encodes CASRARASGPSYEQYF.

This chain connects TRBV7-3 to TRBJ2-1, with 10 bases identical to TRBD1. The J segment lost 4 bases and the V segment lost 5 bases, leaving 5 bases of the junction unmatched. This CDR3 spans 15 amino acids. Germline V lookup: CDR1 SGHTA, CDR2 FQGTGA. The CDR3 loop is CASSAWTGGYNEQFF. CDR3 DNA sequence: TGTGCCAGCAGCGCATGGACAGGGGGGTACAATGAGCAGTTCTTC.

The CDR3: CASGAGGGGYTF. In nucleotides, the CDR3 is TGTGCCAGCGGAGCGGGGGGCGGCGGCTACACCTTC. The rearrangement links TRBV6-5 to TRBJ1-2; D is possibly TRBD1 (6 bases). Germline V gene lookup returns CDR1 MNHEY and CDR2 SVGAGI. The CDR3 covers 12 residues. With 8 bases removed from V and 8 bases from J, the gap between germline ends came to 15 bases.

The rearrangement links TRBV7-2 to TRBJ2-5; 10 bases map to TRBD2. With V trimmed by 1 base and J by 2 bases, 4 bases remained unmatched. The CDR3 runs 16 residues. Germline CDR1 and CDR2: SGHTA and FQGNSA. In nucleotides, the CDR3 is TGTGCCAGCAGCTTAGAACTAGCGGGACTTCAAGAGACCCAGTACTTC. This translates into CASSLELAGLQETQYF.

The rearrangement links TRBV18 to TRBJ1-1; no reliable D call. The CDR3 runs to 17 residues. Trimming took 6 bases from V and 1 from J, leaving 21 bases between them. Germline CDR1 KGHSH, CDR2 LQKENI. The CDR3, as DNA: TGTGCCAGCTCCCTAAATTCCCTACAGAAGGAGAACACTGAAGCTTTCTTT. This encodes CASSLNSLQKENTEAFF.

The V call is TRBV5-1, the J call TRBJ1-2; D remains ambiguous. Germline values: CDR1 SGHRS, CDR2 YFSETQ. V was pared by 0 bases and J by 6 bases, with 12 bases between. The CDR3 contains 14 residues. CDR3 in amino acids: CASSLAVEAHGYTF. The CDR3 DNA follows: TGCGCCAGCAGCTTGGCCGTCGAGGCACATGGCTACACCTTC.

V and J are TRBV29-1 and TRBJ2-1; 7 bases fit TRBD1. In germline, CDR1 is SQVTM, CDR2 ANQGSEA. Unmatched junction bases numbered 9, after V lost 7 bases and J lost 6 bases. The length of the CDR3 is 13 residues. In DNA form, the CDR3 reads TGCAGCGCGGGAAACCGACAGGGCAATGAGCAGTTCTTC. It is translated as CSAGNRQGNEQFF.

This chain uses TRBV5-1 with TRBJ1-2, with TRBD1 as a possible D gene (5 bases). Germline V gene data show CDR1 as SGHRS and CDR2 as YFSETQ. The CDR3 is made up of 14 amino acids. Between the trimmed V and J ends, which lost 4 bases and 4 bases, there was a span of 14 bases. The DNA of the CDR3 is TGCGCCAGCAGCCGTGACAGTCTATTCTATGGCTACACCTTC. This translates into CASSRDSLFYGYTF.

The genes are TRBV7-3 and TRBJ2-1, with D maybe TRBD2 (6 bases). This CDR3 region has 15 residues. The V end was cut by 5 bases, the J end by 2 bases, with 13 bases between. Germline V gene data show CDR1 as SGHTA and CDR2 as FQGTGA. In DNA form, the CDR3 reads TGTGCCAGCAGCGACCGGGACTCCCCCTACAATGAGCAGTTCTTC. Translated: CASSDRDSPYNEQFF.

V is TRBV30 and J is TRBJ2-5; 11 bases fit TRBD1. The junction had 6 bases not matched to a gene; V was cut back by 2 bases and J by 7 bases. Per germline, CDR1 GTSNPN and CDR2 SVGIG (reference sequence). The CDR3 covers 14 residues. CDR3 sequence (DNA): TGTGCCTGGAGTTTTGGACAGGGGGCCGGGACCCAGTACTTC. Translation: CAWSFGQGAGTQYF. The variable domain in full, completed from reference TRBV30 and TRBJ2-5, reads SQTIHQWPATLVQPVGSPLSLECTVEGTSNPNLYWYRQAAGRGLQLLFYSVGIGQISSEVPQNLSASRPQDRQFILSSKKLLLSDSGFYLCAWSFGQGAGTQYFGPGTRLLVL.

This chain uses TRBV4-3 with TRBJ2-1; the match to TRBD2 covers 11 bases. J lost 4 bases, V lost 3 bases, and 5 bases had no gene match. CDR3 length equals 16 residues. Germline V gene data show CDR1 as LGHNA and CDR2 as YSLEER. The CDR3 here is CASSHLGTSGYNEQFF. The CDR3 DNA sequence: TGCGCCAGCAGCCACCTGGGGACTAGCGGTTACAATGAGCAGTTCTTC.

In this sample, this clone turned up a few times. The chain is built from TRBV28 and TRBJ1-1; no clear D gene. Germline V gene lookup returns CDR1 MDHEN and CDR2 SYDVKM. The CDR3 has 12 amino acids. The V gene lost 7 bases and the J gene lost 2 bases, with 8 bases spanning the gap. DNA of the CDR3: TGTGCCAGCAAATCTGTAAACACTGAAGCTTTCTTT. This codes for CASKSVNTEAFF.

The chain has TRBV7-2 and TRBJ2-4; 11 nucleotides agree with TRBD2. Trimming cost V 4 bases and J 3 bases; bases outside gene matches: 8. The CDR3 has 17 amino acids. Looked up from germline, CDR1 is SGHTA and CDR2 is FQGNSA. For the CDR3, the DNA is TGTGCCAGCAGCTCCCAGGGGACTAGCGGAGGCAAAAACATTCAGTACTTC. It codes for CASSSQGTSGGKNIQYF.

The CDR3: CASSLVNSRTTDTQYF. Here the CDR3 DNA reads TGTGCCAGCAGCTTAGTGAACAGCCGAACCACAGATACGCAGTATTTT. This sequence joins TRBV7-3 and TRBJ2-3; D remains unclear. The CDR3 spans 16 residues. CDR1 is SGHTA and CDR2 is FQGTGA in the germline V gene. Between the trimmed V and J ends, which lost 2 bases and 2 bases, there was a span of 14 bases.

The chain couples TRBV4-1 to TRBJ1-6; no reliable D call. V was cut by 4 bases and J by 0 bases, with 13 bases left in between. From germline, CDR1 is MGHRA and CDR2 YSYEKL. The CDR3 covers 17 residues. The CDR3 coding sequence is TGCGCCAGCAGCCTCGCGCGAGCGAACTCCTATAATTCACCCCTCCACTTT. This codes for CASSLARANSYNSPLHF.

This CDR3 is CASRDMTGDNQPQHF. For the CDR3, the DNA is TGTGCCAGTAGGGATATGACAGGGGACAATCAGCCCCAGCATTTT. The chain combines TRBV19 with TRBJ1-5; TRBD1 agrees at 8 bases. The CDR3 has 15 residues. The germline gives CDR1 LNHDA, CDR2 SQIVND (reference sequence). V shed 6 bases and J 3 bases; nucleotides not matched to a gene: 7.

The rearrangement links TRBV28 to TRBJ1-2, with 9 nucleotides matching TRBD1. Per the germline V gene, CDR1 is MDHEN and CDR2 is SYDVKM. J gave up 8 bases and V 3 bases, and 7 bases lay outside the gene matches. This CDR3 has 14 residues. The DNA of the CDR3 is TGTGCCAGCAGTTTTCCAGGACAGGGGAAAGGCTACACCTTC. Its protein product is CASSFPGQGKGYTF.

The chain employs TRBV5-4 and TRBJ2-3, with a tentative D call TRBD2 (5 bases). CDR3 length: 15 residues. Trimming took 6 bases from V and 10 from J, leaving 24 bases between them. Germline V gives CDR1 SGHNT, CDR2 YYREEE (reference sequence). The CDR3 loop reads CASTLRTDSPAAQYF. The CDR3 DNA follows: TGTGCCAGCACCCTGAGGACGGACTCCCCGGCGGCGCAGTATTTT.

The CDR3 sequence is CASGFGGIYAHYGYTF. The CDR3 region has the DNA TGTGCTAGTGGTTTTGGAGGGATCTATGCCCATTATGGCTACACCTTC. This chain uses TRBV12-5 with TRBJ1-2, with D uncertain. V lost 3 bases, J lost 5 bases, and 19 bases lay in between. The CDR3 totals 16 residues. Germline-derived CDR1 and CDR2 are LGHNT and FRNRAP.